The rows below give T cell receptor beta chains drawn from one sample of a study of graft-versus-host responses after intestinal transplantation. Some clones are missing from TCRdb's copy, which holds only in-frame ones; the method was immunoSEQ multiplex PCR. The top ten clones hold 2% to 3% of a sample with under 95,000 clones, 89% of them seen once. The antigens for these receptors are not known. The specimen was unstimulated CD8+ T cells sorted from spleen or lymph node cells, collected before intestinal transplant. These receptors all come from a human donor who received an intestinal transplant. The CDR3 runs from the conserved cysteine through the conserved F or W. The D gene is left open where the match is weak. Some rows mark clone size as missing; the rest say once, few, many or name a class of expanded clone.

CDR3 length,clone size,J gene,D gene,V gene,CDR3 DNA,CDR3 protein
13,few,TRBJ2-7,-,TRBV21-1,TGTGCCGGCTTCCGGACACCCAGGGACGAGCAGTACTTC,CAGFRTPRDEQYF
15,once,TRBJ2-2,-,TRBV5-4,TGTGCCAGCAGCTTGACCCGGGATGTAGCCGGGGAGCTGTTTTTT,CASSLTRDVAGELFF
16,-,TRBJ2-1,TRBD2,TRBV11-2,TGTGCCAGCAGCTTAGAGGGACTAGCGGGGGCGCCTGAGCAGTTCTTC,CASSLEGLAGAPEQFF
13,once,TRBJ2-7,-,TRBV27,TGTGCCAGCAGTTCAGGCAGCACCTACGAGCAGTACTTC,CASSSGSTYEQYF
13,-,TRBJ2-7,TRBD1,TRBV2,TGTGCCAGCAGGGGGGACAGGGCGTACGAGCAGTACTTC,CASRGDRAYEQYF
14,-,TRBJ1-5,TRBD1,TRBV9,TGTGCCAGCAGCGCTAGGGACAGCCCGCAACCCCAGCATTTT,CASSARDSPQPQHF
16,-,TRBJ2-3,-,TRBV1,TGCACCAGCAGCCATGGTCCCGGGAGTGGGGAAGATACGCAGTATTTT,CTSSHGPGSGEDTQYF
14,-,TRBJ2-3,-,TRBV13,TGTGCCAGCAGCCTAAGGGGACTCACAGATACGCAGTATTTT,CASSLRGLTDTQYF
15,-,TRBJ2-3,TRBD2,TRBV7-8,TGTGCCAGCAGCTTAGGGACTAGCGGGGGGGATACGCAGTATTTT,CASSLGTSGGDTQYF
13,-,TRBJ2-7,-,TRBV7-9,TGTGCCAGCAGCTTAGGCAGGGCTAACGAGCAGTACTTC,CASSLGRANEQYF
14,-,TRBJ2-7,-,TRBV27,TGTGCCAGCAGTTTTAGGGGTTTTTCCTACGAGCAGTACTTC,CASSFRGFSYEQYF
15,-,TRBJ2-7,TRBD1,TRBV28,TGTGCCAGCAGTTTAGGGACAGGGGCGTCCTACGAGCAGTACTTC,CASSLGTGASYEQYF
14,-,TRBJ1-5,-,TRBV19,TGTGCCAGTAGTATACCAGGACTAAATCAGCCCCAGCATTTT,CASSIPGLNQPQHF
18,-,TRBJ2-1,TRBD2,TRBV5-4,TGTGCCAGCGGACTGATCAGGATCGGGACTAGCGGGGAAAATGAGCAGTTCTTC,CASGLIRIGTSGENEQFF
14,-,TRBJ2-7,TRBD1,TRBV6-5,TGTGCCAGCAGTACAAGGACAGGGGCCCACGAGCAGTACTTC,CASSTRTGAHEQYF
19,-,TRBJ2-1,TRBD1,TRBV27,TGTGCCAGCAGTACCCAGGGGACAGGGGGCGTAGGATCCTACAATGAGCAGTTCTTC,CASSTQGTGGVGSYNEQFF
16,-,TRBJ2-3,-,TRBV5-1,TGCGCCAGCAGCCTCGGGGAGGGGGGCGCGACAGATACGCAGTATTTT,CASSLGEGGATDTQYF
15,once,TRBJ1-3,-,TRBV2,TGTGCCAGCCGGGGTGTGGGGGCAGAAGGAAACACCATATATTTT,CASRGVGAEGNTIYF
15,-,TRBJ2-5,TRBD1,TRBV9,TGTGCCAGCAGCGTAGCCGGACAGGGGGTAGAGACCCAGTACTTC,CASSVAGQGVETQYF
15,-,TRBJ1-4,TRBD1,TRBV7-6,TGTGCCAGCAGCCGTGACAGGGGCGCTAATGAAAAACTGTTTTTT,CASSRDRGANEKLFF
12,-,TRBJ1-2,-,TRBV11-2,TGTGCCAGCAGACCCACGGGGGAGGGCTACACCTTC,CASRPTGEGYTF
16,-,TRBJ2-7,TRBD1,TRBV10-2,TGCGCCAGCAGGGTCTTCTCCGGGACAGGTTCCTACGAGCAGTACTTC,CASRVFSGTGSYEQYF
15,-,TRBJ2-7,-,TRBV4-1,TGCGCCAGCAGCCAAGAATCGGCAGGGGGGCGCGAGCAGTACTTC,CASSQESAGGREQYF
17,-,TRBJ2-7,TRBD1,TRBV9,TGTGCCAGCAGCAGGACCCTAACCGGGACAGGGAGCAACGAGCAGTACTTC,CASSRTLTGTGSNEQYF
13,-,TRBJ2-2,-,TRBV7-9,TGTGCCAGCATCCCTCTCGAGCCCGGGGAGCTGTTTTTT,CASIPLEPGELFF
15,-,TRBJ2-3,-,TRBV9,TGTGCCAGCAGTCCGAGCGTCCCTCGCACAGATACGCAGTATTTT,CASSPSVPRTDTQYF
15,-,TRBJ1-2,TRBD1,TRBV7-9,TGTGCCAGCAGCTTAACGTCAGGGGGCGTCTATGGCTACACCTTC,CASSLTSGGVYGYTF
16,-,TRBJ2-5,TRBD2,TRBV27,TGTGCCAGCAGCCGGACTAGCGGGGGGGCCGGAGAGACCCAGTACTTC,CASSRTSGGAGETQYF
16,-,TRBJ2-7,TRBD2,TRBV5-1,TGCGCCAGCAGCCCCCTGAGGACTAGCAGAAACTACGAGCAGTACTTC,CASSPLRTSRNYEQYF
16,-,TRBJ2-3,TRBD2,TRBV27,TGTGCCAGCAGTTTTTCTAGCGGGAATTCCGCCGATACGCAGTATTTT,CASSFSSGNSADTQYF
16,-,TRBJ2-7,TRBD1,TRBV2,TGTGCCAGCAGTGGAAACCGGGACAGGGGCTTATACGAGCAGTACTTC,CASSGNRDRGLYEQYF
14,-,TRBJ1-1,-,TRBV6-5,TGTGCCAGCAGTTACACAACCTTTGACACTGAAGCTTTCTTT,CASSYTTFDTEAFF
15,-,TRBJ2-1,-,TRBV7-8,TGTGCCAGCAGCACCAGGAGGGCTTCCTACAATGAGCAGTTCTTC,CASSTRRASYNEQFF
13,-,TRBJ2-7,-,TRBV13,TGTGCCAGCAGCCGTATTCCTTCCTACGAGCAGTACTTC,CASSRIPSYEQYF
15,-,TRBJ2-3,TRBD2,TRBV19,TGTGCCAGTCAAGTCCTAGCGGGAGAAGGAGATACGCAGTATTTT,CASQVLAGEGDTQYF
18,-,TRBJ2-5,TRBD2,TRBV10-3,TGTGCCATCAGTGAGGGACTAGCGGGAGGGCCTGATCGAGAGACCCAGTACTTC,CAISEGLAGGPDRETQYF
15,-,TRBJ1-5,-,TRBV6-5,TGTGCCAGCAGTCAAACTTCACTTGGAGATACGCCCCAGCATTTT,CASSQTSLGDTPQHF
14,-,TRBJ2-1,-,TRBV5-1,TGCGCCAGCAGCTTGCTTAGTATCCCCCATGAGCAGTTCTTC,CASSLLSIPHEQFF
10,-,TRBJ1-1,TRBD1,TRBV10-2,TGCGCCAGCCTACAGGGGGAAGCTTTCTTT,CASLQGEAFF
12,-,TRBJ1-1,-,TRBV6-5,TGTGCCAGCAGTTACGGGGGGACTGAAGCTTTCTTT,CASSYGGTEAFF
12,-,TRBJ2-7,-,TRBV27,TGTGCCAGCAGTCCCGCCTCGCGGGAGCAGTACTTC,CASSPASREQYF
19,-,TRBJ2-7,TRBD2,TRBV4-2,TGTGCCAGCAGCCAGCCCTTGACTAGCGGGAGGCCCAGCTCCTACGAGCAGTACTTC,CASSQPLTSGRPSSYEQYF
14,-,TRBJ2-5,-,TRBV28,TGTGCCAGCAGTGTTACACCGAACGGGGAGACCCAGTACTTC,CASSVTPNGETQYF
14,-,TRBJ2-5,TRBD2,TRBV13,TGTGCCAGCAGCAAAGCGGGGGGGCTGGAGACCCAGTACTTC,CASSKAGGLETQYF
12,-,TRBJ2-2,-,TRBV9,TGTGCCAGCAGCGCCGACACCGGGGAGCTGTTTTTT,CASSADTGELFF
16,-,TRBJ2-2,TRBD2,TRBV28,TGTGCCAGCAGTTCGGTGGGGGAGGGCCTACCCGGGGAGCTGTTTTTT,CASSSVGEGLPGELFF
15,-,TRBJ2-7,TRBD1,TRBV7-9,TGTGCCAGCAGCTACCCCGGGACAGGGGTCGACGAGCAGTACTTC,CASSYPGTGVDEQYF
16,few,TRBJ2-2,-,TRBV15,TGTGCCACCAGCAGAGATACTTGGAGGGTGGCCGGGGAGCTGTTTTTT,CATSRDTWRVAGELFF
18,-,TRBJ2-7,-,TRBV5-4,TGTGCCAGCAGCCCGAGGTCGGCGACAGACCCTTTACTATACGAGCAGTACTTC,CASSPRSATDPLLYEQYF
13,-,TRBJ1-2,TRBD1,TRBV6-6,TGTGCCAGCAGTTCCGGGACAGGGGATGGCTACACCTTC,CASSSGTGDGYTF
14,-,TRBJ2-3,-,TRBV19,TGTGCCAGCGAACCCGACTTGACCACAGATACGCAGTATTTT,CASEPDLTTDTQYF
16,-,TRBJ2-3,-,TRBV6-1,TGTGCCAGCAGTGAGGCGACGGGAACTGTTACAGATACGCAGTATTTT,CASSEATGTVTDTQYF
16,-,TRBJ2-3,-,TRBV5-1,TGCGCCAGCAGCTTACACCTGGGACTCTACACAGATACGCAGTATTTT,CASSLHLGLYTDTQYF
16,-,TRBJ1-2,-,TRBV7-6,TGTGCCAGCAGCTTAGCGCCCGGAGGCCCCGTGTATGGCTACACCTTC,CASSLAPGGPVYGYTF
14,-,TRBJ1-5,-,TRBV13,TGTGCCAGCAGCGCCAGGGGTAGCAATCAGCCCCAGCATTTT,CASSARGSNQPQHF
14,-,TRBJ1-2,-,TRBV28,TGTGCCAGCAGTCCCTACAGGGTTGGGTATGGCTACACCTTC,CASSPYRVGYGYTF
16,-,TRBJ2-5,TRBD2,TRBV27,TGTGCCAGCAGTTTGCGGGGGGGGCGATACCAAGAGACCCAGTACTTC,CASSLRGGRYQETQYF
14,-,TRBJ2-7,TRBD1,TRBV4-1,TGCGCCAGCAGCGAAGGACAGGGGGCCGACGAGCAGTACTTC,CASSEGQGADEQYF